This is a list of T cell receptor beta chains from one sample in a study of patients and donors after allogeneic stem cell transplantation. Using its own MiXCR run on the RT-PCR reads, TCRdb lists one record per CDR3 protein. The sample has about 160,000 distinct CDR3 sequences, 25% to 35% seen once; the top ten hold about 3.3%. Sequences were obtained from blood, either unsorted or a sorted T cell fraction (not recorded which). The receptor set was obtained from a human donor who was either an allogeneic HSCT recipient or a stem cell or donor lymphocyte infusion donor (not recorded which). It is not recorded whose cells these are; they may come from a transplant donor. The CDR3 runs from the conserved cysteine through the conserved F or W. The D gene is left open where the match is weak. Size is stated for part of the rows, as once, few or many counts, or as a class when the clone is expanded.

TRBJ1-1 - many TRBV27 TGTGCCAGCAGTTTAACAGGGAAGACTGAAGCTTTCTTT CASSLTGKTEAFF
TRBJ2-7 TRBD2 - TRBV4-1 TGCGCCAGCAGCCAAGATCGGCGGGAGAGATCCTACGAGCAGTACTTC CASSQDRRERSYEQYF
TRBJ2-7 - few TRBV12-3/TRBV12-4 TGTGCCAGCAGACCCGGGCCCTCCCGGCACTACGAGCAGTACTTC CASRPGPSRHYEQYF
TRBJ1-5 TRBD1 few TRBV7-2 TGTGCCAGCAGCTTGGGGGGACAGAGATTTAATCAGCCCCAGCATTTT CASSLGGQRFNQPQHF
TRBJ2-2 TRBD2 few TRBV10-3 TGTGCCATCAGTGAGCGGGAGGGCCCCGGGGAGCTGTTTTTT CAISEREGPGELFF
TRBJ1-4 TRBD1 few TRBV5-1 TGCGCCAGCAGCTTGGCAGGGGGCGGTTTTGAAAAACTGTTTTTT CASSLAGGGFEKLFF
TRBJ2-3 - - TRBV9 TGTGCCAGCAGCGTAGACCCTAGCACAGATACGCAGTATTTT CASSVDPSTDTQYF
TRBJ1-6 - few TRBV10-3 TGTGCCATCAGTGAGTCAGGCCCCAGGCATTCACCCCTCCACTTT CAISESGPRHSPLHF
TRBJ1-2 - few TRBV27 TGTGCCAGCAGTTCTCAGTTTGAAGGCCCTTTAGACTATGGCTACACCTTC CASSSQFEGPLDYGYTF
TRBJ2-4 TRBD1 - TRBV12-3/TRBV12-4 TGTGCCAGCAGCCCCCGCAAACAGGGGTTAGCCAAAAACATTCAGTACTTC CASSPRKQGLAKNIQYF
TRBJ2-7 TRBD2 - TRBV4-3 TGCGCCAGCAGCCGAGGACTAGCGGACGAGCAGTACTTC CASSRGLADEQYF
TRBJ2-1 TRBD1 - TRBV10-3 TGTGCCATCAGTGCACAGGGGGCTTCTACCCGCTCCTACAATGAGCAGTTCTTC CAISAQGASTRSYNEQFF
TRBJ2-7 - few TRBV6-2/TRBV6-3 TGTGCCAGCAGTTCTAACTCCTACGAGCAGTACTTC CASSSNSYEQYF
TRBJ2-5 TRBD2 - TRBV12-3/TRBV12-4 TGTGCCAGCAGTTTAGGGACTAGCCTGTTAGAGACCCAGTACTTC CASSLGTSLLETQYF
TRBJ2-5 - - TRBV6-2/TRBV6-3 TGTGCCAGCACCACGTACCAAGAGACCCAGTACTTC CASTTYQETQYF
TRBJ2-3 - - TRBV20-1 TGCAGTGCTAGAGATTGGGGACATTCTAGCACAGATACGCAGTATTTT CSARDWGHSSTDTQYF
TRBJ2-7 TRBD2 - TRBV7-9 TGTGCCAGCAGCCACGGACTAGCGGGGGCCTACGAGCAGTACTTC CASSHGLAGAYEQYF
TRBJ2-1 TRBD1 - TRBV11-1 TGTGCCAGCAGCTTACCCCGGACAGGGCTGTTCTTC CASSLPRTGLFF
TRBJ2-7 TRBD2 - TRBV4-3 TGCGCCAGCAGCTACGGGACTAGTAACGAGCAGTACTTC CASSYGTSNEQYF
TRBJ2-4 - - TRBV4-1 TGCGCCAGCAGCCAGGTACTCCGGGACATTCCCATAGCCAAAAACATTCAGTACTTC CASSQVLRDIPIAKNIQYF
TRBJ2-3 TRBD1 few TRBV18 TGTGCCAGCTCACTACTATCGGGACAGGGTACAGATACGCAGTATTTT CASSLLSGQGTDTQYF
TRBJ2-2 - few TRBV7-6 TGTGCCAGCAGCCCCGTATGGGGGAACACCGGGGAGCTGTTTTTT CASSPVWGNTGELFF
TRBJ2-2 TRBD2 - TRBV25-1 TGTGCCAGCAGTTTTACTAGCGGGAGTTACACCGGGGAGCTGTTTTTT CASSFTSGSYTGELFF
TRBJ1-5 - many TRBV12-3/TRBV12-4 TGTGCCAGCAGTTTTGGGGGAAATCAGCCCCAGCATTTT CASSFGGNQPQHF
TRBJ1-4 - few TRBV20-1 TGCAGTGCTAGCCCAGGAAAGGGGGAAAAACTGTTTTTT CSASPGKGEKLFF
TRBJ1-1 - - TRBV20-1 TGCAGTGCTAGCCCTTCGGGGTCCACGGCTGAAGCTTTCTTT CSASPSGSTAEAFF
TRBJ2-2 TRBD2 - TRBV27 TGTGCCAGCACCCTCATGGGGGGGACCGGGGAGCTGTTTTTT CASTLMGGTGELFF
TRBJ2-7 TRBD2 once TRBV20-1 TGCAGTGCTCTCCACACTAGCGGGACGTACGAGCAGTACTTC CSALHTSGTYEQYF
TRBJ1-5 TRBD1 many TRBV12-3/TRBV12-4 TGTGCCAGCAGCCTTGGAGGGACAGGGGGCAATCAGCCCCAGCATTTT CASSLGGTGGNQPQHF
TRBJ2-1 TRBD2 few TRBV12-3/TRBV12-4 TGTGCCAGCAGCGGCTCCTGGGGGGGAGACGTTTACAATGAGCAGTTCTTC CASSGSWGGDVYNEQFF
TRBJ2-7 - - TRBV20-1 TGCAGTGCTAGAGCTGCGGGACTTAACGAGCAGTACTTC CSARAAGLNEQYF
TRBJ2-1 - few TRBV12-3/TRBV12-4 TGTGCCAGCAGTTCCCAGGTCGACAATGAGCAGTTCTTC CASSSQVDNEQFF
TRBJ1-2 - - TRBV30 TGTGCCTGGATCCGCAAGTCAAAGTATGGCTACACCTTC CAWIRKSKYGYTF
TRBJ1-4 TRBD1 - TRBV12-3/TRBV12-4 TGTGCCAGCAGTTTGACAGGGGCTAATGAAAAACTGTTTTTT CASSLTGANEKLFF
TRBJ2-1 - few TRBV7-6 TGTGCCAGCAGCCCCGGGCTAGAACCCAATGAGCAGTTCTTC CASSPGLEPNEQFF
TRBJ2-7 - - TRBV10-3 TGTGCCATCAGCTCCCATGAGTACGAGCAGTACTTC CAISSHEYEQYF